This paragraph reports one TCR beta chain. Its antigen is currently unknown. The sample comes from a study of siplizumab effects on memory and regulatory T cells. Germline assignment: CDR1 SGHNT and CDR2 YYREEE (reference sequence). The germline V and J ends were trimmed by 4 bases and 0 bases, with 14 bases remaining between them. The CDR3 runs 15 residues. Study findings and constraints: Proliferating siplizumab-culture Treg suppressive function went unconfirmed. Alloreactive sequences that could be traced to unstimulated CD4+ memory cells showed a significant reduction under siplizumab. There appeared to be greater diversity in naive T cells than in memory cells, and naive T cells seemed major contributors to the alloresponse.

The assay covered some 10^5 TCR templates per sample. Method: immunoSEQ multiplex PCR; TCRdb's copy keeps in-frame clones and lacks some. The data contain roughly 120,000 clones, about 95% of them seen just once; the ten biggest clones take up around 1.7%. The chain links TRBV5-4 to TRBJ2-7; D possibly corresponds to TRBD1 (6 bases). This sequence originates from a human donor in good health. Sequenced input: non-Treg CD4+ T cells sorted from blood. The CDR3 DNA follows: TGTGCCAGCAGCGGGGGCGGACGGTACTCCTACGAGCAGTACTTC. It yields the protein CASSGGGRYSYEQYF.